These T cell receptor beta chains were read from a single sample in a study of cytomegalovirus exposure and HLA in healthy donors. Sequenced by immunoSEQ multiplex PCR; TCRdb stores in-frame clones only, minus some. Of roughly 100,000 clones listed, about 95% are singletons. Input material: PBMCs. All receptors derive from a woman younger than 30 in good health and CMV-seronegative. Each CDR3 is given without its conserved first and last residue.

CDR3,V
ASSEGQGPRELF,TRBV9
ASRIAGGQTDTQY,TRBV25-1
ASSSGALESYNEQF,TRBV4-1
ASSLRGNQPQH,TRBV7-2
ASSEPGIIYEQY,TRBV6-1
ASSSGGGDTQY,TRBV5-4
ASSLTLGTGGTDTQY,TRBV18
AWSVYGIYEQY,TRBV30
SVRWPGNTEAF,TRBV29-1
ASRLISQGNTEAF,TRBV6-7
ASSLRTGSTDTQY,TRBV7-8
ASSDLQGREQPQH,TRBV6-4
ASSSSGTGNPDTQY,TRBV7-9